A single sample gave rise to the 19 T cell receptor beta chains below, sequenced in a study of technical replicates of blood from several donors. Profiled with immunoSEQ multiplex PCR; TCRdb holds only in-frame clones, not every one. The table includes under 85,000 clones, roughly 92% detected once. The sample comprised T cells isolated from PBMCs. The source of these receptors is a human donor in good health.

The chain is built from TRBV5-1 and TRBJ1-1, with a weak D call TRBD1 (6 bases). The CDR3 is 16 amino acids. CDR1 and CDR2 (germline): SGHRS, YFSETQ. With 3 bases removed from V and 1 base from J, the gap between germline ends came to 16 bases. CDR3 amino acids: CASSSRNTGRNTEAFF. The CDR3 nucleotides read TGCGCCAGCAGCTCCCGGAATACAGGGAGGAACACTGAAGCTTTCTTT.

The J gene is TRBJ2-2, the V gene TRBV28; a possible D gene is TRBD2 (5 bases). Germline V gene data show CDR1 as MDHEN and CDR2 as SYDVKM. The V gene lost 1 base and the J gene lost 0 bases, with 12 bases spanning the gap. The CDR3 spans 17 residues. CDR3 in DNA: TGTGCCAGCAGTTTATATTTGGCGGGCTCGAACACCGGGGAGCTGTTTTTT. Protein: CASSLYLAGSNTGELFF.

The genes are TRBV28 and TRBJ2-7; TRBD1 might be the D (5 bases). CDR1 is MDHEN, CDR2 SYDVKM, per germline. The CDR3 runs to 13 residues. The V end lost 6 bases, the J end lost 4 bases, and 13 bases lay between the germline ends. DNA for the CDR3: TGTGCCAGCAGAAAAGTAACAGGTTACGAGCAGTACTTC. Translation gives CASRKVTGYEQYF. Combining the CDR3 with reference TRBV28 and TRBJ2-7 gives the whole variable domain DVKVTQSSRYLVKRTGEKVFLECVQDMDHENMFWYRQDPGLGLRLIYFSYDVKMKEKGDIPEGYSVSREKKERFSLILESASTNQTSMYLCASRKVTGYEQYFGPGTRLTVT.

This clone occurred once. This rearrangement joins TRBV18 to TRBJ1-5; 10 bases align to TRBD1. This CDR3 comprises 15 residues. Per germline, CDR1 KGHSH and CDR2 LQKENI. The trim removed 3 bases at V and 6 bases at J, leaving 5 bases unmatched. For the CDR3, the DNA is TGTGCCAGCTCACCTCCCGGGACAGGGGCTCAGCCCCAGCATTTT. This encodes CASSPPGTGAQPQHF. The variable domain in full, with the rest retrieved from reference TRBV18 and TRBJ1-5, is NAGVMQNPRHLVRRRGQEARLRCSPMKGHSHVYWYRQLPEEGLKFMVYLQKENIIDESGMPKERFSAEFPKEGPSILRIQQVVRGDSAAYFCASSPPGTGAQPQHFGDGTRLSIL.

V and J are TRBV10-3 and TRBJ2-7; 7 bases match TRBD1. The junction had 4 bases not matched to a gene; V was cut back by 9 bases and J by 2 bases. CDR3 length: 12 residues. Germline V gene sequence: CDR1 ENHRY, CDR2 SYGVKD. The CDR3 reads CAMGDSAYEQYF. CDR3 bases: TGTGCCATGGGGGACAGCGCCTACGAGCAGTACTTC.

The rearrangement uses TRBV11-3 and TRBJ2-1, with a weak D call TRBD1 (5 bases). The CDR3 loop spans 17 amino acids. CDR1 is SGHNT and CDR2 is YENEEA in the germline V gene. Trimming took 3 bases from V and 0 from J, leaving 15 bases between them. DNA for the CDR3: TGTGCCAGCAGCTTTAGTTTTAATAGGGGCTCCTACAATGAGCAGTTCTTC. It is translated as CASSFSFNRGSYNEQFF.

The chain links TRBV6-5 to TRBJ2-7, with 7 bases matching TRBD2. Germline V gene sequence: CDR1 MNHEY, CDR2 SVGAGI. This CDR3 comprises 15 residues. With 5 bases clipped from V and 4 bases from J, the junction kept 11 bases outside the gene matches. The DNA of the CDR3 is TGTGCCAGCAGTAACCGACTAGCCCGGTCGTACGAGCAGTACTTC. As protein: CASSNRLARSYEQYF.

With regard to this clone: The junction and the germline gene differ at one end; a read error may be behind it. The CDR3 here is CASSLNDKDEKLFF. The CDR3 DNA reads TGTGCTAGCAGCCTAAACGACAAGGATGAAAAACTGTTTTTT. The V gene is TRBV7-7, the J gene TRBJ1-4, with D uncertain. The CDR3 totals 14 residues. CDR1 SSHAT and CDR2 FNYEAQ come from the germline V gene (reference sequence). Using reference TRBV7-7 and TRBJ1-4 for the parts outside the CDR3, the full variable domain is GAGVSQSPRYKVTKRGQDVTLRCDPISSHATLYWYQQALGQGPEFLTYFNYEAQPDKSGLPSDRFSAERPEGSISTLTIQRTEQRDSAMYRCASSLNDKDEKLFFGSGTQLSVL.

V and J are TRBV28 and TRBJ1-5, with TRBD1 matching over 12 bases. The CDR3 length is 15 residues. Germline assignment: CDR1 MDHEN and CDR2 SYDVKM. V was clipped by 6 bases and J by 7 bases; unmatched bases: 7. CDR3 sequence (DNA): TGTGCCAGCAGGACCGGGACAGGGGGCTGGCAGCCCCAGCATTTT. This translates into CASRTGTGGWQPQHF. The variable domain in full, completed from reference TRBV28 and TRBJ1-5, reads DVKVTQSSRYLVKRTGEKVFLECVQDMDHENMFWYRQDPGLGLRLIYFSYDVKMKEKGDIPEGYSVSREKKERFSLILESASTNQTSMYLCASRTGTGGWQPQHFGDGTRLSIL.

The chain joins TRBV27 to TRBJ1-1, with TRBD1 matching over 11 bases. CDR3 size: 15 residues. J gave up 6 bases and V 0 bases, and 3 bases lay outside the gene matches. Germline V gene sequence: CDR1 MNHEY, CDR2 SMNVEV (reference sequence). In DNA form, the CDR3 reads TGTGCCAGCAGTTTATCGGGACAGGGGGAGGCTGAAGCTTTCTTT. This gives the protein CASSLSGQGEAEAFF.

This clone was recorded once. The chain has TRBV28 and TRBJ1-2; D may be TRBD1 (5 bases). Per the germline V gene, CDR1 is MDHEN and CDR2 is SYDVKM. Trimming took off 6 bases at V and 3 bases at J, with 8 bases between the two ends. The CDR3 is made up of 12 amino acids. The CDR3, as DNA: TGTGCCAGCAGGTCAGGGTACTATGGCTACACCTTC. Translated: CASRSGYYGYTF.

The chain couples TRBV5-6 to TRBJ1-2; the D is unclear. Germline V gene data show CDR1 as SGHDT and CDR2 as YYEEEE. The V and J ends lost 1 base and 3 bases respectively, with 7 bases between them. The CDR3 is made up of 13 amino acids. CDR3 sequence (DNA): TGTGCCAGCAGCTTGAGGGAGGACTATGGCTACACCTTC. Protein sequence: CASSLREDYGYTF. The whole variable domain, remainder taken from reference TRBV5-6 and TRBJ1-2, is DAGVTQSPTHLIKTRGQQVTLRCSPKSGHDTVSWYQQALGQGPQFIFQYYEEEERQRGNFPDRFSGHQFPNYSSELNVNALLLGDSALYLCASSLREDYGYTFGSGTRLTVV.

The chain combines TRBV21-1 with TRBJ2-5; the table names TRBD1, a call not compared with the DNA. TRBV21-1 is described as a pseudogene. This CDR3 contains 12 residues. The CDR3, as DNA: TGTGCCAGCAAGACATCCCAAGAGACCCAGTACTTC. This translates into CASKTSQETQYF.

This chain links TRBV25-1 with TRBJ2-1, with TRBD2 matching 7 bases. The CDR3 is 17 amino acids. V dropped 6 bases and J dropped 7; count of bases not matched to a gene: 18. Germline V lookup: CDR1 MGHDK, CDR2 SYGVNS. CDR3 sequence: CASSPPRGGRAMNEQFF. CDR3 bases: TGTGCCAGCAGCCCCCCAAGGGGCGGGAGAGCAATGAATGAGCAGTTCTTC.

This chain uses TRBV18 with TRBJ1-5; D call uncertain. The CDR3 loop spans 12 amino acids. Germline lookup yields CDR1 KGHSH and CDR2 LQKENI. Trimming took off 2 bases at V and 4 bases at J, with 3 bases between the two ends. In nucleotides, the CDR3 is TGTGCCAGCTCACCAGAGAATCAGCCCCAGCATTTT. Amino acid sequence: CASSPENQPQHF.

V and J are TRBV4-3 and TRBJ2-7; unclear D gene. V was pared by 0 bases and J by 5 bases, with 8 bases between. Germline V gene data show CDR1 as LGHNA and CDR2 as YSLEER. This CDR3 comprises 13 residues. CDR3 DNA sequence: TGCGCCAGCAGCCAAGAGGAGTTCAACGAGCAGTACTTC. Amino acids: CASSQEEFNEQYF.

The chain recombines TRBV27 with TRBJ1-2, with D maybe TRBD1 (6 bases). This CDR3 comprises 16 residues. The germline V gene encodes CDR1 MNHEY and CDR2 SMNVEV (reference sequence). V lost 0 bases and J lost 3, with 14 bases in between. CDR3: CASSLSSGDAHYGYTF. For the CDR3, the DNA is TGTGCCAGCAGTTTATCGTCAGGGGATGCTCACTATGGCTACACCTTC.

CDR3 in amino acids: CASSFGQGSEKLFF. CDR3 in DNA: TGTGCCAGCAGCTTTGGACAGGGCTCCGAAAAACTGTTTTTT. The chain uses TRBV5-6 and TRBJ1-4, with 8 bases aligning to TRBD1. The V gene's germline CDR1 is SGHDT and CDR2 YYEEEE. The CDR3 extends over 14 amino acids. V was clipped by 2 bases and J by 8 bases; unmatched bases: 5.

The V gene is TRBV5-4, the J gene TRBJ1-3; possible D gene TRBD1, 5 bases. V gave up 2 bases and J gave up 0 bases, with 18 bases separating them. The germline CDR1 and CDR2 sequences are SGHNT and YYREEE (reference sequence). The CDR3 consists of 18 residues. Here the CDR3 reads CASSFNGQGPFSGNTIYF. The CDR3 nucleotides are TGTGCCAGCAGCTTCAATGGTCAGGGTCCCTTCTCTGGAAACACCATATATTTT.